This T cell receptor (beta chain) stems from a study of a mutant IDH1 vaccine in newly diagnosed glioma. Background on the study: Investigators started vaccination 4-6 weeks after radiotherapy alone, or with temozolomide cycles. Overall study results and limits: Detectable vaccine-induced immune responses arose in 93.3% of patients. Seemingly, top peripheral T cell clonotype changes bore no relation to pseudoprogression.

Noted time point: week 47, end of study. Alongside topical imiquimod, each dose of vaccine comprised 300 ug of mutant IDH1 20-mer peptide. V lost 4 bases and J lost 5, with 15 bases in between. The CDR3 is 14 amino acids. Germline V lookup: CDR1 SEHNR, CDR2 FQNEAQ (reference sequence). The data were produced by immunoSEQ multiplex PCR, yet TCRdb's version contains in-frame clones alone and is incomplete. Of tens of thousands of clones listed, 75% to 90% are singletons. The table lists this clone with a count of one. Its antigen is still unknown. The V gene is TRBV7-9, the J gene TRBJ2-7, with D uncertain. This receptor was taken from a man aged 30-40 years with glioma. The sample here was PBMCs, taken from a glioma patient whose treatment included an IDH1 peptide vaccine. CDR3 sequence: CASSSPRALDEQYF. As DNA, the CDR3 is TGTGCCAGCAGCTCTCCCCGGGCCCTTGACGAGCAGTACTTC.